This TCR beta chain was identified in a study of identical twins. Whole-study findings and limits: Cross-sectional statistical analysis was relied on for the conclusions, without the same donors being followed.

Healthy Caucasians provided all donations. A universal primer site was incorporated via template switching, and the cDNA contained unique molecular identifiers. A single record per CDR3 protein comes from TCRdb applying MiXCR to the 5' RACE reads. Among around 530,000 distinct CDR3 sequences, 15% were seen once, and the ten largest hold about 0.47%. This CDR3 is built from 16 residues. V lost 3 bases and J 2 bases, leaving 16 bases between the germline ends. Germline-derived CDR1 and CDR2 are SGDLS and YYNGEE. This clonotype was counted a few times. Its specificity is unknown. The same sample was also studied in work on yellow fever vaccine responses in identical twins.

Sequencing input: CD4+ T cells sorted from blood. The J gene is TRBJ2-3, the V gene TRBV9; TRBD2 might be the D (5 bases). The sequence was collected from a young woman in good health. The CDR3 is CASSALATTNTDTQYF. For the CDR3, the DNA is TGTGCCAGCAGCGCCCTAGCTACCACTAACACAGATACGCAGTATTTT. Full variable domain (outside the CDR3, taken from reference TRBV9 and TRBJ2-3): DSGVTQTPKHLITATGQRVTLRCSPRSGDLSVYWYQQSLDQGLQFLIQYYNGEERAKGNILERFSAQQFPDLHSELNLSSLELGDSALYFCASSALATTNTDTQYFGPGTRLTVL.